This T cell receptor beta chain originates from a study of cytomegalovirus exposure and HLA in healthy donors. CDR3 length: 16 amino acids. Germline CDR1 and CDR2: LNHDA and SQIVND (reference sequence). The V segment lost 5 bases and the J segment 4 bases; nucleotides outside the gene matches: 12. Despite likely unrecorded immune exposures, the donors were nominally healthy at the time of sampling. PCR was performed using 60 Vbeta and 13 Jbeta primers. Repertoires were generated with immunoSEQ multiplex PCR, while TCRdb's copy carries only in-frame clones and drops some. The sample contains 150,000 to 200,000 clones, approximately 85% of which appear only once.

This chain connects TRBV19 to TRBJ1-1; 8 bases agree with TRBD1. The TCR comes from a man between 18 and 35 years old in good health and CMV-seropositive. The specimen sequenced was PBMCs. The CDR3 here is CASSLSRTGKSTEAFF. The CDR3 nucleotides read TGTGCCAGTAGTCTTTCCCGGACAGGGAAGAGCACTGAAGCTTTCTTT.